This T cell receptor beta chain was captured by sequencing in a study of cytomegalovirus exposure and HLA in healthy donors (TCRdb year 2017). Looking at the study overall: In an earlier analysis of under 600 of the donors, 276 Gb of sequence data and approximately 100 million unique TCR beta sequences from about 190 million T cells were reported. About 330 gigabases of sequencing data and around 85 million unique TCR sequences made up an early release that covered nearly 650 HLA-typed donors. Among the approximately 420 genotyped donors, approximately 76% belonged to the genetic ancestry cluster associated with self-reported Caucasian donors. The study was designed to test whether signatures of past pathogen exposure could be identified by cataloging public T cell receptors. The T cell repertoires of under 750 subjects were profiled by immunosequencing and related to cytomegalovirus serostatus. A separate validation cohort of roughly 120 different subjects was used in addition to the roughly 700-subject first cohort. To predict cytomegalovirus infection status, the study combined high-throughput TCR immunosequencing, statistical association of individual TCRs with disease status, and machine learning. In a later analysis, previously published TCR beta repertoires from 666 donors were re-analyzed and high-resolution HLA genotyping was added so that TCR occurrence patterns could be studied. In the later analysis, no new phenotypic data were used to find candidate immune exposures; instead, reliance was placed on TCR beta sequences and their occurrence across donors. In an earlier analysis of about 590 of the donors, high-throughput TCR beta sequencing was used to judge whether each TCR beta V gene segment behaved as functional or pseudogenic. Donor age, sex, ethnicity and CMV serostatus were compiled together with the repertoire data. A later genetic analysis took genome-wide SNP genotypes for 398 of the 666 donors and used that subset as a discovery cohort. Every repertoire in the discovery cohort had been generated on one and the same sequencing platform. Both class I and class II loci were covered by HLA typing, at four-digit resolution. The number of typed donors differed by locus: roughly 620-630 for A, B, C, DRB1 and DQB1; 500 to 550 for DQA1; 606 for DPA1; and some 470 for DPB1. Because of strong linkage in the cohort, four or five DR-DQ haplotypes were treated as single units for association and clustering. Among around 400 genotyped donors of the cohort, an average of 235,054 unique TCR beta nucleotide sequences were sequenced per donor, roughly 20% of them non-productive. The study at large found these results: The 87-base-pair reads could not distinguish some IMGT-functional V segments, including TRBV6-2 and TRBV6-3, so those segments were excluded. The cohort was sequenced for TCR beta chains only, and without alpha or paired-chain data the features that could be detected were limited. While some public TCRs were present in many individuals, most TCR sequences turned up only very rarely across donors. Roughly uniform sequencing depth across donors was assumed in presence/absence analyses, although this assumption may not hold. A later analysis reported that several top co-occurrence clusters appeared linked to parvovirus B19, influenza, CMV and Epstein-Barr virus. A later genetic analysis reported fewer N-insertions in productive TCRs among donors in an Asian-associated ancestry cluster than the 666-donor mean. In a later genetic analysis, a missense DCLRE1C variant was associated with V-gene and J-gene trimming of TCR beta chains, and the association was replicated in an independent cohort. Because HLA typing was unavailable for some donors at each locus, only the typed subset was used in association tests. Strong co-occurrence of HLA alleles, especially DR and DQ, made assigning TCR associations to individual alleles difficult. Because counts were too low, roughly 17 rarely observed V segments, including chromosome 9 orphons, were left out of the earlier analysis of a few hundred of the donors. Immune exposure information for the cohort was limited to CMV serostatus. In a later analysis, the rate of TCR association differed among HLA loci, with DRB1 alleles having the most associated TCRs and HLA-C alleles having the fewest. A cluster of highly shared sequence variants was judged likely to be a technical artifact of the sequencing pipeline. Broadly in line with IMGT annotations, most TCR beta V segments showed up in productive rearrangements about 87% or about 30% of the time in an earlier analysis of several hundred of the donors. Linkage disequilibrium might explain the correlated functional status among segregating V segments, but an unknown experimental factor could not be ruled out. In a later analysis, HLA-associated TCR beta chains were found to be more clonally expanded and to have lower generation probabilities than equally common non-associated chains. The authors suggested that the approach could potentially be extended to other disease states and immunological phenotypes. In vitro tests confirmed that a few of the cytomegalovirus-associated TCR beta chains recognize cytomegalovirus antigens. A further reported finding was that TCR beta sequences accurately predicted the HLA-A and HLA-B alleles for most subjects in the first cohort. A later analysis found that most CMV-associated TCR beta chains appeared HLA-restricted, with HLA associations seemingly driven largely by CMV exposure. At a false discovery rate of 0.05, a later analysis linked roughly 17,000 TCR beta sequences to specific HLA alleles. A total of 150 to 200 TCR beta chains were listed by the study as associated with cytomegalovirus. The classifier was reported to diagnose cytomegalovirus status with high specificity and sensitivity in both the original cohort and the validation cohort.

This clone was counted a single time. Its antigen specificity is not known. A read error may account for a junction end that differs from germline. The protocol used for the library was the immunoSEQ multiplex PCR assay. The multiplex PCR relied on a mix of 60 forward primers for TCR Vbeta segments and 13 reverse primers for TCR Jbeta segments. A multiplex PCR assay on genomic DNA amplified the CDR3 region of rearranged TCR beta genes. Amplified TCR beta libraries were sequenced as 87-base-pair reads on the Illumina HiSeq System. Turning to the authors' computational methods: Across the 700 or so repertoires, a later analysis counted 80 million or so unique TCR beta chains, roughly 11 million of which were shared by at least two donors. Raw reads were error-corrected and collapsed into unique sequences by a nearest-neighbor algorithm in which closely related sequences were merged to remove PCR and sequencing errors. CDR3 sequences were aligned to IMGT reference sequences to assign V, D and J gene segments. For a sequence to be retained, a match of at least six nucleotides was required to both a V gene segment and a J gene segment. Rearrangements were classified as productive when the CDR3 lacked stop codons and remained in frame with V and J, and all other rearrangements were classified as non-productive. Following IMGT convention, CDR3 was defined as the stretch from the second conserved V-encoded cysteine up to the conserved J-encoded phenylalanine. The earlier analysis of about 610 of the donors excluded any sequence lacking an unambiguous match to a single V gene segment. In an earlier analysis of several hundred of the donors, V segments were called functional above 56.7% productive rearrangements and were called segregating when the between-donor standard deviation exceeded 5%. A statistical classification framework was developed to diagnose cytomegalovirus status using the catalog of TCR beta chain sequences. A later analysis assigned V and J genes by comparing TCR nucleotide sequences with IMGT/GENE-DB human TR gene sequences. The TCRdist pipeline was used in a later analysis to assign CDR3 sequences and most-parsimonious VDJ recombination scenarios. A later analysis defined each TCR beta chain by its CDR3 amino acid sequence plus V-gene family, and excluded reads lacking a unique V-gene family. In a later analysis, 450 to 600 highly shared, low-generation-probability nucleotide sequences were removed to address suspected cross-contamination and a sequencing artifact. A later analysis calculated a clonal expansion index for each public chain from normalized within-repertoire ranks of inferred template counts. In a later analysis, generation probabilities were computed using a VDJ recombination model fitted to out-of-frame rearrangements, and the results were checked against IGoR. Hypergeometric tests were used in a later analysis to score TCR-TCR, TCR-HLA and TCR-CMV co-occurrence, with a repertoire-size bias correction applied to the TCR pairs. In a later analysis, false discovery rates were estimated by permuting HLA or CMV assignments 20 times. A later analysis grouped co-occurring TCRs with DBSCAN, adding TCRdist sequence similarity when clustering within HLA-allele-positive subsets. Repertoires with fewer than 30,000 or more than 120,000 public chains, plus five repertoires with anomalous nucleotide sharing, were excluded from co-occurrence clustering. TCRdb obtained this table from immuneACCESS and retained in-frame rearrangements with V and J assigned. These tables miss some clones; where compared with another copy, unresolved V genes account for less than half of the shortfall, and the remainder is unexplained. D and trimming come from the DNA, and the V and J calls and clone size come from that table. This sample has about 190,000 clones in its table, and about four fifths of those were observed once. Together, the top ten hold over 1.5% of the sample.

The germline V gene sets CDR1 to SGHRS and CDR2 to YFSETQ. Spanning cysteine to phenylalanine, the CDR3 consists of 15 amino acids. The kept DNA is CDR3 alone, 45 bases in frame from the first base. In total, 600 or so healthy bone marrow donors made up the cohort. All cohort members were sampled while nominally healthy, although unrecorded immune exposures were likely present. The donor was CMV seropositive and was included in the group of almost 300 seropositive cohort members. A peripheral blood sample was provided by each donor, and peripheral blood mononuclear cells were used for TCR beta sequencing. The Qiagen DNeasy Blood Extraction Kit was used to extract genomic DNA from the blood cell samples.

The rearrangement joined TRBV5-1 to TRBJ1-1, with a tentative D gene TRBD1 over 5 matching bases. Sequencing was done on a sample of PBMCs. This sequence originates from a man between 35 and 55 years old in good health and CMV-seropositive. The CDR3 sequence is CASSLLATPDTEASF. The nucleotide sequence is TGCGCCAGCAGCTTGTTGGCCACCCCGGACACTGAAGCTTCCTTT. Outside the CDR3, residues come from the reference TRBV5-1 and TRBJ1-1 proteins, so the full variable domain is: KAGVTQTPRYLIKTRGQQVTLSCSPISGHRSVSWYQQTPGQGLQFLFEYFSETQRNKGNFPGRFSGRQFSNSRSEMNVSTLELGDSALYLCASSLLATPDTEASFGQGTRLTVV.